This is a list of T cell receptor beta chains from one sample in a study of cytomegalovirus exposure and HLA in healthy donors. The data were produced by immunoSEQ multiplex PCR, yet TCRdb's version contains in-frame clones alone and is incomplete. The sample consists of 150,000 to 200,000 clones, about 84% of them appearing once. The sample taken for sequencing was PBMCs. Receptor source: a woman aged 25 to 39 in good health and CMV-seropositive. CDR3s include the opening cysteine and the closing phenylalanine or tryptophan. The D gene is left open where the match is weak. Size values are once, few and many counts, or a class for expanded clones, and some rows have none.

NA,NA,TRBJ2-3,TRBV10-3,TGTGCCATTGCTCCGGAGGGGTTCACAGATACGCAGTATTTT,CAIAPEGFTDTQYF
NA,NA,TRBJ1-2,TRBV4-1,TGCGCCAGCAGCCAAGGGGCAGGGGAATTCTATGGCTACACCTTC,CASSQGAGEFYGYTF
once,NA,TRBJ2-7,TRBV28,TGTGCCAGCGGGCTCACCTACGAGCAGTACTTC,CASGLTYEQYF
NA,TRBD1,TRBJ1-4,TRBV5-4,TGTGCCAGCAGCGGGCCGGGACAGAATAATGAAAAACTGTTTTTT,CASSGPGQNNEKLFF
once,NA,TRBJ2-1,TRBV7-9,TGTGCCAGCATCCCTTCCTTCGGGGGGCACTCCTACAATGAGCAGTTCTTC,CASIPSFGGHSYNEQFF
NA,TRBD1,TRBJ1-5,TRBV10-3,TGTGCCATCAGTTTACAAGGGGGCAGGCAGCCCCAGCATTTT,CAISLQGGRQPQHF
NA,NA,TRBJ2-7,TRBV27,TGTGCCAGCAGTTTATGGCCAGGGGCTCACTACTACGAGCAGTACTTC,CASSLWPGAHYYEQYF
NA,NA,TRBJ1-1,TRBV7-8,TGTGCCAGCTCGCGGGGGGTGAACACTGAAGCTTTCTTT,CASSRGVNTEAFF
NA,NA,TRBJ2-7,TRBV5-6,TGTGCCAGCAGCATTGACAGTTCCTCCTACGAGCAGTACTTC,CASSIDSSSYEQYF
once,TRBD1,TRBJ2-1,TRBV11-2,TGTGCCAGCAGCTTTTCCGGGACAGGGGGTTACAATGAGCAGTTCTTC,CASSFSGTGGYNEQFF
NA,TRBD1,TRBJ2-7,TRBV9,TGTGCCAGCAGCGCCAGGAAGGACAAGGACAGGGAGCTGGAGGCGCAGTACTTC,CASSARKDKDRELEAQYF
NA,TRBD1,TRBJ2-7,TRBV14,TGTGCCAGCAGTAGCCAGGGGGCAGGCACCTACGAGCAGTACTTC,CASSSQGAGTYEQYF
few,TRBD1,TRBJ1-4,TRBV6-6,TGTGCCAGCAGTGACAGGGGAAGTAATGAAAAACTGTTTTTT,CASSDRGSNEKLFF
once,TRBD1,TRBJ1-2,TRBV6-1,TGTGCCAGCAGTGAAGCGGGACAGGGGGATTATGGCTACACCTTC,CASSEAGQGDYGYTF
NA,TRBD2,TRBJ2-5,TRBV7-3,TGTGCCAGCAGCTTAAGTAGCGGGGAAGGGGAGACCCAGTACTTC,CASSLSSGEGETQYF
NA,TRBD2,TRBJ2-3,TRBV19,TGTGCCAGTAGGGGAATAGCGGGGGAAGTGGGAGATACGCAGTATTTT,CASRGIAGEVGDTQYF
once,NA,TRBJ2-3,TRBV7-8,TGTGCCAGCAGCTTATATGTCGATACGCAGTATTTT,CASSLYVDTQYF
NA,NA,TRBJ1-1,TRBV7-9,TGTGCCAGCAGCTTACGCGAGAACACTGAAGCTTTCTTT,CASSLRENTEAFF
NA,TRBD2,TRBJ2-7,TRBV7-2,TGTGCCAGCAGCTTAGGTTCGGGACTAGCGGGGGTCTCCTACGAGCAGTACTTC,CASSLGSGLAGVSYEQYF
NA,NA,TRBJ2-7,TRBV4-1,TGCGCCAGCAGCCTGGTCGGGACACAGTCTCCGCAGTACTTC,CASSLVGTQSPQYF
NA,TRBD1,TRBJ1-1,TRBV7-9,TGTGCCAGCAGCCCCGGGACAGGGATGGTAGGCACTGAAGCTTTCTTT,CASSPGTGMVGTEAFF
NA,TRBD2,TRBJ2-1,TRBV9,TGTGCCAGCAGCAAACTCGGGGGGGCCTCCAATGAGCAGTTCTTC,CASSKLGGASNEQFF
NA,NA,TRBJ1-4,TRBV9,TGTGCCAGCAGCGTAGCGGGGGACTCTGAAAAACTGTTTTTT,CASSVAGDSEKLFF
NA,TRBD1,TRBJ2-7,TRBV28,TGTGCCAGCAGGACCGGACAGGGGTCCATCTACGAGCAGTACTTC,CASRTGQGSIYEQYF
NA,TRBD2,TRBJ2-3,TRBV11-3,TGTGCCAGCAGCTTATCGGGACTAGCGGGAGCGGGGGATACGCAGTATTTT,CASSLSGLAGAGDTQYF
NA,TRBD1,TRBJ2-5,TRBV7-2,TGTGCCAGCACCTTAGGGACAGGGGGGGATCAAGAGACCCAGTACTTC,CASTLGTGGDQETQYF
once,TRBD2,TRBJ2-3,TRBV28,TGTGCCAGCAGTCCTCTTGTATTGAAAGCGGGAGGATCGAGCACAGATACGCAGTATTTT,CASSPLVLKAGGSSTDTQYF
NA,TRBD1,TRBJ2-2,TRBV5-1,TGCGCCAGCAGCTCCGGGACAGCCGAAATCAGGGAGCTGTTTTTT,CASSSGTAEIRELFF
NA,NA,TRBJ2-6,TRBV7-2,TGTGCCAGCAGCTTAGGGGGGCCTGGGGCCAACGTCCTGACTTTC,CASSLGGPGANVLTF
NA,NA,TRBJ2-2,TRBV28,TGTGCCAGCAGTTTGTCAGTTAGCGGAGGTATGAACACCGGGGAGCTGTTTTTT,CASSLSVSGGMNTGELFF
few,TRBD1,TRBJ1-5,TRBV5-1,TGCGCCAGCAGCCTGGGGACAGGTAACAATCAGCCCCAGCATTTT,CASSLGTGNNQPQHF
NA,TRBD1,TRBJ1-5,TRBV6-6,TGTGCCAGCAGTCGACAGGGTGTAGGTCAGCCCCAGCATTTT,CASSRQGVGQPQHF
NA,NA,TRBJ2-7,TRBV19,TGTGCCAGTAGTATAGGGGGAGACCTCCCCTACGAGCAGTACTTC,CASSIGGDLPYEQYF
NA,NA,TRBJ2-1,TRBV2,TGTGCCAGCATGCGGTATGAGCAGTTCTTC,CASMRYEQFF
NA,NA,TRBJ1-2,TRBV30,TGTGCCTGGGTAAGGGACATTACTAACTATGACTACACCTTC,CAWVRDITNYDYTF
NA,TRBD2,TRBJ2-7,TRBV5-1,TGCGCCAGCAGAGTAGCGGGAGGAAACGAGCAGTACTTC,CASRVAGGNEQYF
NA,NA,TRBJ1-1,TRBV7-2,TGTGCCAGCAGTCTGGACAATCGCGGAACTGAAGCTTTCTTT,CASSLDNRGTEAFF
NA,NA,TRBJ1-2,TRBV5-4,TGTGCCAGCAGCCCGGCATGGGAAAGGGGTGGCTACACCTTC,CASSPAWERGGYTF
NA,NA,TRBJ2-5,TRBV29-1,TGCAGCGCTGAACTCGGGGAAATCCAGTACTTC,CSAELGEIQYF
NA,NA,TRBJ2-7,TRBV10-1,TGCGCCAGCAGGACCGGGACATTACGTGACGAGCAGTACTTC,CASRTGTLRDEQYF
once,NA,TRBJ2-7,TRBV20-1,TGCAGTGCATATAACACCTACGAGCAGTACTTC,CSAYNTYEQYF
NA,TRBD1,TRBJ2-1,TRBV29-1,TGCAGCGTTATCCCCATGGGACAGGGGGCGAACAATGAGCAGTTCTTC,CSVIPMGQGANNEQFF
NA,TRBD1,TRBJ1-4,TRBV9,TGTGCCAGCAGTCCCCTTCCCGGGACAGGGTTTGAAAAACTGTTTTTT,CASSPLPGTGFEKLFF
few,TRBD1,TRBJ2-7,TRBV7-8,TGTGCCAGCAGCTCCGGGACAGGGTTTTCTTGGAGTTACGAGCAGTACTTC,CASSSGTGFSWSYEQYF
NA,TRBD1,TRBJ2-7,TRBV2,TGTGCCAGCAGTGACGGACAGGGCCCCTACGAGCAGTACTTC,CASSDGQGPYEQYF
NA,TRBD2,TRBJ2-1,TRBV10-3,TGTGCCATCAAGGCAGGAGTTAGCGGGGGGGCCGCCAATGAGCAGTTCTTC,CAIKAGVSGGAANEQFF
NA,TRBD1,TRBJ2-1,TRBV6-5,TGTGCCAGCAGTTACGGGACAGGGCCCGCCAATGAGCAGTTCTTC,CASSYGTGPANEQFF
NA,NA,TRBJ2-1,TRBV6-5,TGTGCCAGCAGTTACTCTGGGAGGTCCTCCTACAATGAGCAGTTCTTC,CASSYSGRSSYNEQFF
NA,TRBD1,TRBJ2-2,TRBV5-6,TGTGCCAGCAGCTTTAGTTCAGGGGGTTTCACCGGGGAGCTGTTTTTT,CASSFSSGGFTGELFF
few,TRBD2,TRBJ2-3,TRBV5-6,TGTGCCAGCAGCTTGGAGCTAGCGGGAGTTGCAGATACGCAGTATTTT,CASSLELAGVADTQYF
NA,NA,TRBJ1-6,TRBV19,TGTGCCAGTAGTCGGAGTAGCTCCTATAATTCACCCCTCCACTTT,CASSRSSSYNSPLHF
few,NA,TRBJ2-5,TRBV9,TGTGCCAGCAGCGTAGCTACGCGGGCTACGGGTGAGACCCAGTACTTC,CASSVATRATGETQYF
NA,NA,TRBJ2-5,TRBV29-1,TGCAGCGTTAATCGAGGAGGGGGGGAGCAGTACTTC,CSVNRGGGEQYF
NA,TRBD1,TRBJ1-1,TRBV6-5,TGTGCCAGCAGGCCCGGCGGGACAGTGAACACTGAAGCTTTCTTT,CASRPGGTVNTEAFF
NA,NA,TRBJ2-7,TRBV10-3,TGTGCCATCGGGTGGGGAGGCGGGAACTACGAGCAGTACTTC,CAIGWGGGNYEQYF
NA,TRBD1,TRBJ1-5,TRBV6-5,TGTGCCAGCAGGGACAGGTTCGACCAACCCCAGCATTTT,CASRDRFDQPQHF
NA,TRBD2,TRBJ2-7,TRBV7-8,TGTGCCAGCAGCGTAGGGAGGGCCTACGAGCAGTACTTC,CASSVGRAYEQYF
NA,TRBD1,TRBJ1-6,TRBV9,TGTGCCAGCAGCGTCGACAGGGCCGCTTCCAATTCACCCCTCCACTTT,CASSVDRAASNSPLHF